A selection of T cell receptor beta chains follows, all from one sample in a study of T-cell reconstitution after alpha-beta-depleted transplantation in children. TCRdb recomputed calls from the PCR reads with MiXCR, one row per CDR3 protein. The sample lists fewer than 350,000 distinct CDR3 sequences; roughly 11% were seen once. Sequencing used peripheral blood, obtained 180 days after TCRalphabeta/CD19-depleted stem cell transplant. These receptors were collected from a male patient between 2 and 10 years old who had a stem cell transplant for chronic granulomatous disease, so the T cells may come from the graft donor. The CDR3 runs from the conserved cysteine through the conserved F or W. A D gene is named only where the DNA matches it firmly. Only part of the rows carry a size: once, few, many, or a class if the clone is expanded.

j_gene,d_gene,v_gene,abundance,CDR3aa,CDR3nt
TRBJ2-7,-,TRBV12-3/TRBV12-4,-,CASSQPRIPYEQYF,TGTGCCAGCAGCCAACCACGGATTCCCTACGAGCAGTACTTC
TRBJ2-7,TRBD2,TRBV6-2/TRBV6-3,many,CASRNAGGPQYF,TGTGCCAGCAGAAACGCGGGAGGGCCGCAGTACTTC
TRBJ2-1,-,TRBV28,many,CASSTRTYEQFF,TGTGCCAGCAGCACCCGAACGTATGAGCAGTTCTTC
TRBJ2-5,TRBD1,TRBV27,many,CASSSGTGIGTQYF,TGTGCCAGCAGTTCCGGGACAGGCATTGGGACCCAGTACTTC
TRBJ2-7,-,TRBV3-1,few,CASSQVQTVTYEQYF,TGTGCCAGCAGCCAAGTCCAGACAGTAACCTACGAGCAGTACTTC
TRBJ1-5,TRBD1,TRBV20-1,many,CSARALGQGDQPQHF,TGCAGTGCTAGAGCCCTCGGACAGGGTGATCAGCCCCAGCATTTT
TRBJ2-5,TRBD1,TRBV15,many,CATSRSGQGSVDQETQYF,TGTGCCACCAGCAGATCCGGACAGGGGTCGGTGGACCAAGAGACCCAGTACTTC
TRBJ2-7,-,TRBV2,few,CASSEGLSYEQYF,TGTGCCAGCAGTGAGGGCCTCTCCTACGAGCAGTACTTC
TRBJ1-1,TRBD1,TRBV29-1,many,CSVGDRGGNTEAFF,TGCAGCGTTGGAGACAGGGGAGGTAACACTGAAGCTTTCTTT
TRBJ2-7,-,TRBV23-1,-,CASKGGAYEQYF,TGCGCCAGTAAAGGAGGAGCCTACGAGCAGTACTTC
TRBJ2-5,-,TRBV5-5,many,CASSQTGSQETQYF,TGTGCCAGCAGCCAAACAGGGTCCCAAGAGACCCAGTACTTC
TRBJ2-6,TRBD1,TRBV12-3/TRBV12-4,many,CASRRTGPSGANVLTF,TGTGCCAGCAGAAGGACAGGGCCTTCTGGGGCCAACGTCCTGACTTTC
TRBJ1-6,-,TRBV20-1,many,CSARGGGQGRSPLHF,TGCAGTGCTAGAGGCGGGGGGCAGGGCAGGTCACCCCTCCACTTT
TRBJ1-1,-,TRBV28,many,CASSSPNTGLKAFF,TGTGCCAGCAGTTCACCCAATACAGGGCTAAAAGCTTTCTTT
TRBJ1-1,TRBD1,TRBV10-3,many,CAISSDRGVMKTEAFF,TGTGCCATCAGTTCTGACAGGGGGGTTATGAAAACTGAAGCTTTCTTT
TRBJ1-1,TRBD1,TRBV18,many,CASSHPGTGITEAFF,TGTGCCAGCTCCCACCCGGGGACAGGGATCACTGAAGCTTTCTTT
TRBJ2-5,-,TRBV5-4,few,CASSLHLGGETQYF,TGTGCCAGCAGCCTCCACCTAGGAGGAGAGACCCAGTACTTC